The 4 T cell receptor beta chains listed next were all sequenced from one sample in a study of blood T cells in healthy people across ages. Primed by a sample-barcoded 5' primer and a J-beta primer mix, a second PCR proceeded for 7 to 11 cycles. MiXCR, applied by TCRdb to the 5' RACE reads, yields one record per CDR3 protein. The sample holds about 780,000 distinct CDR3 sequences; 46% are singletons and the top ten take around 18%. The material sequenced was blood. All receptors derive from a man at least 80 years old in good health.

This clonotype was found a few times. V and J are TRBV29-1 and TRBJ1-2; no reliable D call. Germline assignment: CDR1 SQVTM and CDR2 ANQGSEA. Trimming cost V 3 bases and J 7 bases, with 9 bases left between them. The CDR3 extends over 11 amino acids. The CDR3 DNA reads TGCAGCGTTGAGTTGGGATTTGGCTACACCTTC. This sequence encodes CSVELGFGYTF.

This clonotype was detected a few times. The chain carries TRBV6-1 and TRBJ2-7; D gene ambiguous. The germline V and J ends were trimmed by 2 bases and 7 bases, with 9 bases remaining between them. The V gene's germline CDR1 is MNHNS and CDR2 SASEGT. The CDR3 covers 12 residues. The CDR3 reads CASSEPLGEQYF. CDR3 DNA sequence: TGTGCCAGCAGTGAACCCCTAGGTGAGCAGTACTTC.

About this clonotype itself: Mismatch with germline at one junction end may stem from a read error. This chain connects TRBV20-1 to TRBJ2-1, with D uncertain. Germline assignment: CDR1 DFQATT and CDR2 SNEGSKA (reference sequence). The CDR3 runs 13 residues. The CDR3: CSAPSANYNEQFF. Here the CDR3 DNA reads TGTAGTGCCCCCAGCGCCAACTACAATGAGCAGTTCTTC.

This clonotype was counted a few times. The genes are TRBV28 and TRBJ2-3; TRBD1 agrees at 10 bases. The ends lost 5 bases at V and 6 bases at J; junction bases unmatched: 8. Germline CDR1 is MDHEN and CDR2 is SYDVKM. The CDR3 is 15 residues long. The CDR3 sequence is CASSKTGGVFDTQYF. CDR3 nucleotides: TGTGCCAGCAGTAAGACAGGGGGCGTTTTTGATACGCAGTATTTT.